These 7 T cell receptor beta chains were sequenced from one sample in a study of CD8+ T cells in alopecia areata. As the sequencing template, cDNA was produced by extracting RNA and reverse transcribing it. The table came from immunoSEQ multiplex PCR; TCRdb's copy has only in-frame clones and leaves some out. The repertoire has approximately 150,000 clones, 75% to 90% of them found once; the top ten carry about 16%. Sequenced material: CD8+ T cells sorted from blood, taken at week 0. Receptor source: a human donor with alopecia areata.

The chain has TRBV11-2 and TRBJ2-3; D ambiguous. The CDR3 is made up of 15 amino acids. The germline CDR1 and CDR2 sequences are SGHAT and FQNNGV. V lost 2 bases to trimming and J lost 0 bases, with 9 bases between them. CDR3 nucleotides: TGTGCCAGCAGCTTAACGGCGTCTAGCACAGATACGCAGTATTTT. This translates into CASSLTASSTDTQYF.

The rearrangement uses TRBV29-1 and TRBJ2-7; 7 bases agree with TRBD2. This CDR3 is built from 17 residues. V lost 2 bases to trimming and J lost 2 bases; unmatched junction nucleotides: 15. Germline V gives CDR1 SQVTM, CDR2 ANQGSEA. The CDR3 loop reads CSVESRGGKAGTYEQYF. CDR3 sequence (DNA): TGCAGCGTTGAATCTCGGGGAGGGAAGGCAGGAACCTACGAGCAGTACTTC.

The chain combines TRBV27 with TRBJ1-6; a possible D gene is TRBD1 (5 bases). The CDR3 contains 15 residues. Germline assignment: CDR1 MNHEY and CDR2 SMNVEV (reference sequence). Trimming stripped 5 bases from V and 9 bases from J, with 17 bases between. CDR3 sequence: CASSRRWDQSSPLHF. The CDR3 DNA reads TGTGCCAGCAGTCGCCGATGGGACCAGAGTTCACCCCTCCACTTT.

The CDR3 spells CASSHGVTYEQYF. The CDR3 region has the DNA TGTGCCAGCAGTCACGGGGTTACCTACGAGCAGTACTTC. V usage is TRBV6-5 and J usage is TRBJ2-7; D might be TRBD2 (5 bases). Per the germline V gene, CDR1 is MNHEY and CDR2 is SVGAGI. The CDR3 covers 13 residues. Trimming removed 5 bases from V and 2 bases from J, with 10 bases in between.

The V call is TRBV28, the J call TRBJ2-3; D gene unclear. V was pared by 5 bases and J by 6 bases, with 9 bases between. Per the germline V gene, CDR1 is MDHEN and CDR2 is SYDVKM. CDR3 length equals 12 residues. As DNA, the CDR3 is TGTGCCAGCAGTCCGTTAGGGGATACGCAGTATTTT. This translates into CASSPLGDTQYF.

The chain carries TRBV29-1 and TRBJ2-5; tentatively, D is TRBD1 or TRBD2 (6 bases each). The DNA end is more similar to TRBJ2-7, so the J call may be wrong. This CDR3 comprises 13 residues. The germline gives CDR1 SQVTM, CDR2 ANQGSEA. CDR3 residues: CSVEGGATYEQYF. DNA for the CDR3: TGCAGCGTTGAAGGGGGGGCTACCTACGAGCAGTACTTC.

The chain couples TRBV29-1 to TRBJ1-2; 7 nucleotides match TRBD1. CDR1 and CDR2 (germline): SQVTM, ANQGSEA. V shed 6 bases, J shed 5 bases, and the junction held 9 bases outside the gene matches. CDR3 length: 13 amino acids. CDR3 nucleotides: TGCAGCGTAGTGACAGGGCGAAAGTATGGCTACACCTTC. Translated: CSVVTGRKYGYTF. The full variable domain, with the rest looked up from reference TRBV29-1 and TRBJ1-2, is SAVISQKPSRDICQRGTSLTIQCQVDSQVTMMFWYRQQPGQSLTLIATANQGSEATYESGFVIDKFPISRPNLTFSTLTVSNMSPEDSSIYLCSVVTGRKYGYTFGSGTRLTVV.